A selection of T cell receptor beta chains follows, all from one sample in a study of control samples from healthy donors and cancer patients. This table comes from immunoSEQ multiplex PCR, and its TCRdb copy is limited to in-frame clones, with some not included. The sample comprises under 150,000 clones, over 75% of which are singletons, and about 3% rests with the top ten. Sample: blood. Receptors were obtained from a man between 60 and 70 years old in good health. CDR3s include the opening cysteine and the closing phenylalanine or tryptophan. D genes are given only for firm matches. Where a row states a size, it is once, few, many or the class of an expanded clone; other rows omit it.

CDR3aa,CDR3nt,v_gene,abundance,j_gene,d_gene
CATSRDLGGGIFNQPQHF,TGTGCCACCAGCAGAGATTTGGGGGGCGGCATATTTAATCAGCCCCAGCATTTT,TRBV15,NA,TRBJ1-5,NA
CASSISSGGYGYTF,TGTGCCAGTAGTATATCGAGTGGAGGCTATGGCTACACCTTC,TRBV19,NA,TRBJ1-2,NA
CASSTRGNASGANVLTF,TGTGCCAGCAGCACCAGGGGGAACGCCTCTGGGGCCAACGTCCTGACTTTC,TRBV27,few,TRBJ2-6,TRBD1
CASRSTDRGRVNTEAFF,TGTGCCAGCAGATCAACGGACAGGGGCCGCGTGAACACTGAAGCTTTCTTT,TRBV21-1,NA,TRBJ1-1,NA
CASSDYRANQPQHF,TGTGCCAGCAGCGACTACAGGGCCAATCAGCCCCAGCATTTT,TRBV3-1/TRBV3-2,NA,TRBJ1-5,NA
CASSLALQETQYF,TGTGCCAGCAGCTTGGCCTTACAAGAGACCCAGTACTTC,TRBV5-6,NA,TRBJ2-5,NA
CASRLIEGGARNQPQHF,TGTGCCAGCCGTCTCATTGAGGGGGGGGCACGCAATCAGCCCCAGCATTTT,TRBV28,few,TRBJ1-5,NA
CASSIGDLNTEAFF,TGTGCCAGTAGTATAGGGGATTTGAACACTGAAGCTTTCTTT,TRBV19,NA,TRBJ1-1,NA
CASRRAGDNEQFF,TGTGCCAGTCGGAGAGCGGGGGACAATGAGCAGTTCTTC,TRBV3-1/TRBV3-2,NA,TRBJ2-1,TRBD2
CASNTRSGELFF,TGTGCCAGTAACACTAGGTCCGGGGAGCTGTTTTTT,TRBV19,NA,TRBJ2-2,NA
CAISVGQEIGPLHF,TGTGCCATCAGTGTGGGACAGGAGATAGGGCCCCTCCACTTT,TRBV10-3,NA,TRBJ1-6,TRBD1
CSVAAPAKTEAFF,TGCAGCGTTGCTGCGCCAGCAAAAACTGAAGCTTTCTTT,TRBV29-1,few,TRBJ1-1,NA
CASSDPQLTTGEETQYF,TGTGCCAGCAGTGACCCTCAATTAACGACAGGGGAAGAGACCCAGTACTTC,TRBV2,NA,TRBJ2-5,TRBD1
CASSDPTSGAKNIQYF,TGTGCCAGCAGTGACCCGACTAGCGGGGCCAAAAACATTCAGTACTTC,TRBV2,once,TRBJ2-4,TRBD2
CAISGQGGETQYF,TGTGCCATCAGTGGACAGGGCGGGGAGACCCAGTACTTC,TRBV10-3,NA,TRBJ2-5,TRBD1
CSARDQSQAFF,TGCAGTGCTAGAGATCAATCCCAAGCTTTCTTT,TRBV20-1,NA,TRBJ1-1,NA
CSARAQADF,TGCAGTGCTAGAGCCCAGGCCGATTTC,TRBV20-1,NA,TRBJ1-2,NA
CASSPSQGTYEQYF,TGTGCCAGCTCACCATCACAGGGAACCTACGAGCAGTACTTC,TRBV18,NA,TRBJ2-7,NA
CASSLYRGANSPLHF,TGTGCCAGCAGCCTATACAGGGGGGCTAATTCACCCCTCCACTTT,TRBV11-2,NA,TRBJ1-6,TRBD1
CAWRTGGNYGYTF,TGTGCCTGGAGGACAGGGGGCAACTATGGCTACACCTTC,TRBV30,NA,TRBJ1-2,TRBD1
CSAGGDRGNGYTF,TGCAGCGCCGGTGGGGACAGGGGAAATGGCTACACCTTC,TRBV29-1,NA,TRBJ1-2,TRBD1
CASSEDRTNTEAFF,TGTGCCAGCAGTGAGGACAGAACGAACACTGAAGCTTTCTTT,TRBV2,NA,TRBJ1-1,NA
CASSPGDRDSYEQYF,TGTGCCAGCAGCCCTGGGGATAGAGATTCCTACGAGCAGTACTTC,TRBV4-2,NA,TRBJ2-7,NA
CASSANTGELFF,TGCGCCAGCAGCGCTAACACCGGGGAGCTGTTTTTT,TRBV5-1,NA,TRBJ2-2,NA
CASSPDYEQYF,TGTGCCAGCTCACCGGATTACGAGCAGTACTTC,TRBV18,NA,TRBJ2-7,NA
CASTPWGVYSGNTIYF,TGTGCCAGTACTCCTTGGGGGGTTTACTCTGGAAACACCATATATTTT,TRBV19,NA,TRBJ1-3,NA
CASSLLAVGGSPLHF,TGTGCCAGCAGTTTATTGGCAGTGGGTGGATCACCCCTCCACTTT,TRBV27,NA,TRBJ1-6,NA
CASSINRDFEAFF,TGTGCCAGTAGTATAAACAGGGATTTCGAAGCTTTCTTT,TRBV19,NA,TRBJ1-1,NA
CASRTGDQPQHF,TGTGCCAGCAGGACAGGGGACCAGCCCCAGCATTTT,TRBV28,NA,TRBJ1-5,TRBD1
CAWSQGGGTGELFF,TGTGCCTGGAGTCAGGGGGGGGGCACCGGGGAGCTGTTTTTT,TRBV30,NA,TRBJ2-2,NA
CASSPKPLGEQYF,TGTGCCAGCTCACCAAAACCATTAGGCGAGCAGTACTTC,TRBV18,NA,TRBJ2-7,NA
CASTRAISTDTQYF,TGTGCCAGCACGCGGGCTATCAGCACAGATACGCAGTATTTT,TRBV9,NA,TRBJ2-3,NA
CASSLGQGSSPLHF,TGCGCCAGCAGCTTGGGACAGGGGAGTTCACCCCTCCACTTT,TRBV5-1,NA,TRBJ1-6,TRBD1
CAGRQYNSPLHF,TGTGCCGGGCGGCAATATAATTCACCCCTCCACTTT,TRBV7-9,NA,TRBJ1-6,NA
CASSRGRTGRGQPQHF,TGTGCCAGCAGCCGGGGGAGGACAGGAAGAGGTCAGCCCCAGCATTTT,TRBV3-1/TRBV3-2,NA,TRBJ1-5,TRBD1
CASSKLAGVTSTDTQYF,TGCGCCAGCAGCAAACTAGCGGGGGTTACTAGCACAGATACGCAGTATTTT,TRBV5-1,NA,TRBJ2-3,TRBD2
CAWSVPGRATEAFF,TGTGCCTGGAGTGTACCGGGGAGGGCCACTGAAGCTTTCTTT,TRBV30,NA,TRBJ1-1,NA
CASSLPGSNTGELFF,TGCGCCAGCAGCTTACCAGGGTCCAACACCGGGGAGCTGTTTTTT,TRBV5-1,once,TRBJ2-2,NA
CASSSNLGTRPGANVLTF,TGTGCCAGCAGCTCCAACCTCGGGACTAGACCTGGGGCCAACGTCCTGACTTTC,TRBV7-9,once,TRBJ2-6,TRBD2
CAISDVIVGNTEAFF,TGTGCCATCAGTGATGTCATAGTTGGGAACACTGAAGCTTTCTTT,TRBV10-3,NA,TRBJ1-1,NA
CASSSGTGPTEAFF,TGTGCCAGCAGTTCCGGGACAGGCCCCACTGAAGCTTTCTTT,TRBV6-5,once,TRBJ1-1,TRBD1
CASSLQGTLSYEQYF,TGTGCCAGCAGTTTACAGGGGACCCTCTCCTACGAGCAGTACTTC,TRBV28,NA,TRBJ2-7,NA
CASSRDSSRGYTF,TGTGCCAGCAGTCGGGACAGCTCCCGCGGCTACACCTTC,TRBV7-2,NA,TRBJ1-2,TRBD1
CASRARPTEAFF,TGTGCCAGCAGGGCCCGCCCGACAGAAGCTTTCTTT,TRBV12-3/TRBV12-4,once,TRBJ1-1,NA
CASSLGTVGSGNTIYF,TGTGCCAGCAGCTTAGGGACCGTCGGCTCTGGAAACACCATATATTTT,TRBV7-2,NA,TRBJ1-3,NA
CASSLSGSGSPLHF,TGTGCCAGCAGTTTATCCGGGTCCGGTTCACCCCTCCACTTT,TRBV28,once,TRBJ1-6,NA
CASANWTLYGYTF,TGTGCCAGCGCGAACTGGACTCTCTATGGCTACACCTTC,TRBV28,NA,TRBJ1-2,NA
CASRETGDLYGYTF,TGTGCCAGCAGAGAGACAGGGGATCTATATGGCTACACCTTC,TRBV25-1,NA,TRBJ1-2,TRBD1
CASSLGGTITGELFF,TGTGCCAGCAGCCTCGGGGGGACAATAACCGGGGAGCTGTTTTTT,TRBV5-4,NA,TRBJ2-2,NA
CASTGGAKNIQYF,TGTGCCAGCACCGGGGGAGCCAAAAACATTCAGTACTTC,TRBV28,NA,TRBJ2-4,NA
CASRRDSSNQPQHF,TGTGCCAGCCGAAGGGACTCTAGCAATCAGCCCCAGCATTTT,TRBV6-5,NA,TRBJ1-5,NA
CASSPGQGPYEQYF,TGTGCCAGCAGTCCCGGACAGGGACCCTACGAGCAGTACTTC,TRBV2,NA,TRBJ2-7,TRBD1
CASSRGEGQRENTEAFF,TGTGCCAGCAGTCGGGGGGAGGGACAGCGGGAAAACACTGAAGCTTTCTTT,TRBV28,NA,TRBJ1-1,TRBD1